This TCR beta chain is from a study of cytomegalovirus exposure and HLA in healthy donors. Study results and limitations: A highly shared variant cluster was judged a likely technical artifact.

Looked up from germline, CDR1 is SEHNR and CDR2 is FQNEAQ (reference sequence). The germline V and J ends were trimmed by 6 bases and 10 bases, with 22 bases remaining between them. This CDR3 comprises 15 residues. Concerning this clone: Antigen specificity is unknown.

13 Jbeta primers and 60 Vbeta primers were used for the PCR. In the authors' methods: The count from a later analysis was 79 million or so unique TCR beta chains, about 10 million of them shared. Only in-frame clones appear in the TCRdb table, and some are missing; sequencing was by immunoSEQ multiplex PCR. D and trimming were read from the DNA, whereas the V and J calls and clone size are those reported in that table. The table shows approximately 130,000 clones, with roughly three quarters occurring only once. Healthy donors of bone marrow made up the group. The receptor's source is a man aged 25-40 years in good health and CMV-seronegative. Material for sequencing was PBMCs. The chain joins TRBV7-9 to TRBJ2-1; possible D gene TRBD1, 7 bases. The CDR3 sequence: CASRPVRGPGGEQFF. Written as DNA, the CDR3 is TGTGCCAGCAGGCCCGTGCGGGGCCCAGGGGGGGAGCAGTTCTTC.